This TCR beta chain came from a study of T cell changes during pregnancy in multiple sclerosis. Germline V gives CDR1 SGHTA, CDR2 FQGNSA. V dropped 1 base and J dropped 6; count of bases not matched to a gene: 2. The CDR3 loop spans 13 amino acids. This table comes from immunoSEQ multiplex PCR, and its TCRdb copy is limited to in-frame clones, with some not included. This table holds tens of thousands of clones, 90% to 95% found once. Material: peripheral blood, obtained in the second trimester of pregnancy. The chain uses TRBV7-2 and TRBJ1-1; 7 nucleotides line up with TRBD1. This clonotype was obtained from a female donor with multiple sclerosis, enrolled in a pregnancy study. The CDR3 region is CASSLGQGAEAFF. The CDR3 DNA sequence: TGTGCCAGCAGCTTAGGACAGGGAGCTGAAGCTTTCTTT.